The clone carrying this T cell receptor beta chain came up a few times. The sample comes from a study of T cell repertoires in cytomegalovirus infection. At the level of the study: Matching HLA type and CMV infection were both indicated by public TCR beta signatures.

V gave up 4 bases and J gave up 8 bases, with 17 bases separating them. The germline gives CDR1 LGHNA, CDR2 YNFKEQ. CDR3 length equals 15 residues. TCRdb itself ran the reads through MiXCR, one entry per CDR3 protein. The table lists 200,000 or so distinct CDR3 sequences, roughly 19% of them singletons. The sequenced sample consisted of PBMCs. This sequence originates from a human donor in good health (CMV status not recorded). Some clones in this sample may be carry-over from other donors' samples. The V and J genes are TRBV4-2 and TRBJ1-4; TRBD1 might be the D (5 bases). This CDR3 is CASSRRDGGEEKLFF. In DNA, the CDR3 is TGTGCCAGCAGCCGCCGGGACGGGGGGGAGGAAAAACTGTTTTTT.